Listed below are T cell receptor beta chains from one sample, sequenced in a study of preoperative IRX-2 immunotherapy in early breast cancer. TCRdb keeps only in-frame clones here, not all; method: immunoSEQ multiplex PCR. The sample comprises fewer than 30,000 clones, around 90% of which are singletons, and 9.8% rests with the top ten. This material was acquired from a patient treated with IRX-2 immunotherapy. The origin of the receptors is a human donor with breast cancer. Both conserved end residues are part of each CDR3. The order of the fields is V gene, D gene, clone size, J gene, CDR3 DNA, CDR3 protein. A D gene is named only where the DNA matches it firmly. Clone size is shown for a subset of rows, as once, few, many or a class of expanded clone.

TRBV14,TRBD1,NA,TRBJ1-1,TGTGCCAGCAGCCTCCGGAGGTCAGGGGGTAGTGAAGCTTTCTTT,CASSLRRSGGSEAFF
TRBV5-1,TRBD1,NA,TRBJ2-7,TGCGCCAGCAGCCCTTCGGGACAGGTCAACGAGCAGTACTTC,CASSPSGQVNEQYF
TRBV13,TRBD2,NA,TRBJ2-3,TGTGCCAGCAGCCCGACTAGCGGTGACACAGATACGCAGTATTTT,CASSPTSGDTDTQYF
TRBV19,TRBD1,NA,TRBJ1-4,TGTGCCAGTAGTATGCCACAGGGGCTTAATGAAAAACTGTTTTTT,CASSMPQGLNEKLFF
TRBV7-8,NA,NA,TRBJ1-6,TGTGCCAGCACCACCGATGGGGGGTTTGGTCTTTGGAATTCACCCCTCCACTTT,CASTTDGGFGLWNSPLHF
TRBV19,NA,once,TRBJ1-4,TGTGCCAGTACTGGGGTATACCGTGAAAAACTGTTTTTT,CASTGVYREKLFF
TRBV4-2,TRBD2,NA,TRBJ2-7,TGTGCCAGCAGCCAAGTCCTCGCCTGGCGGGAGGTTTCCTACGAGCAGTACTTC,CASSQVLAWREVSYEQYF
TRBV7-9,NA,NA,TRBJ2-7,TGTGCCAGCAGCTTGTGGACACCCAACGAGCAGTACTTC,CASSLWTPNEQYF
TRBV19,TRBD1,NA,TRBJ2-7,TGTGCCAGTAGGAGGGGGACAGTGACCCCCTACGAGCAGTACTTC,CASRRGTVTPYEQYF
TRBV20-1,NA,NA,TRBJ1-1,TGCAGTGCTAGAGTTAACACTGAAGCTTTCTTT,CSARVNTEAFF
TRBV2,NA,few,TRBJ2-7,TGTGCCAGCACGAGGGGGGGGGAGCAGTACTTC,CASTRGGEQYF
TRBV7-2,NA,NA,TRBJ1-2,TGTGCCAGCAGCTCCCAGGGAGTTCAAACCTTC,CASSSQGVQTF
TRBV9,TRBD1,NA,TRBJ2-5,TGTGCCAGCAGCTCCACAGGGGGCCCGTACCAAGAGACCCAGTACTTC,CASSSTGGPYQETQYF
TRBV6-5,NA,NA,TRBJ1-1,TGTGCCAGCAGTTCAGACATCATTGGCGCTGAAGCTTTCTTT,CASSSDIIGAEAFF
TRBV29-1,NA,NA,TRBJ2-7,TGCAGCGTGCTGAAACTCTACGAGCAGTACTTC,CSVLKLYEQYF
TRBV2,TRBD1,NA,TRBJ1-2,TGTGCCAGCAGTCTCGGCCGGGACAGGCCTCTACGGGGCTACACCTTC,CASSLGRDRPLRGYTF
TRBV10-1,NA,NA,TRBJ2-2,TGCGCCAGCAGCGGAACGGGGACCGGGGAGCTGTTTTTT,CASSGTGTGELFF
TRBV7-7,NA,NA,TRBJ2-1,TGTGCCAGCAGCTTAGCCTACGACAATGAGCAGTTCTTC,CASSLAYDNEQFF
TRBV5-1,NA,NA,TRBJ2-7,TGCGCCAGCAGCCCTGGGACACCAGGACTCGAGCAGTACTTC,CASSPGTPGLEQYF
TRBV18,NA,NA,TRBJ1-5,TGTGCCAGCTCCCAGACGGAGTATCAGCCCCAGCATTTT,CASSQTEYQPQHF
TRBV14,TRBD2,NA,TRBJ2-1,TGTGCCAGCAGCCCTAGCGGGAGTAGTGAGCAGTTCTTC,CASSPSGSSEQFF
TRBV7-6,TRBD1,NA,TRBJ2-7,TGTGCCAGCAGCTGGACAGGTGACGAGCAGTACTTC,CASSWTGDEQYF